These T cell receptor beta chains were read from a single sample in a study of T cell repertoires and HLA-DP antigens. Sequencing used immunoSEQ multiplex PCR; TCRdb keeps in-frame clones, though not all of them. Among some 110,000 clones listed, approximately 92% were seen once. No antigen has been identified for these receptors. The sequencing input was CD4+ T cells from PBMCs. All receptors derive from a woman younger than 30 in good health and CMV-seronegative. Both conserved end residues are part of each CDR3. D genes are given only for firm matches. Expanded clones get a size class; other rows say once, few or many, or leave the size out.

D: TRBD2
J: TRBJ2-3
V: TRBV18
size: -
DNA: TGTGCCAGCTCTCTGTTGCTGGGGGGGTCAGATACGCAGTATTTT
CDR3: CASSLLLGGSDTQYF

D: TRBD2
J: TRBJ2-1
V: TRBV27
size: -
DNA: TGTGCCAGCAGTCCCGCCTGGGGGACTAGCGGGAGTGGGAATGAGCAGTTCTTC
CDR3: CASSPAWGTSGSGNEQFF

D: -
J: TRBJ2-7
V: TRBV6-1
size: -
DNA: TGTGCCAGCAGGGACCCGAGGGTGACCTACGAGCAGTACTTC
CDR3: CASRDPRVTYEQYF

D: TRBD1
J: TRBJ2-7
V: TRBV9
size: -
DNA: TGTGCCAGCAGCGTAGCCCCAGGGGGCGAGCAGTACTTC
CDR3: CASSVAPGGEQYF

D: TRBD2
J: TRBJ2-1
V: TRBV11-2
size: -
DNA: TGTGCCAGCAGCGAATCTAGCGGCTACAATGAGCAGTTCTTC
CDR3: CASSESSGYNEQFF

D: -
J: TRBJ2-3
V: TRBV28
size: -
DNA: TGTGCCAGCAGTTCCATAGCGTCCCCCGGCCAAATCACAGATACGCAGTATTTT
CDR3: CASSSIASPGQITDTQYF

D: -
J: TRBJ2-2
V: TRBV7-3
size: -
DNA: TGTGCCAGCAGCTTAACAGGGCGGAACACCGGGGAGCTGTTTTTT
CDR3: CASSLTGRNTGELFF

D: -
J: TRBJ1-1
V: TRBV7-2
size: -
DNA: TGTGCCAGCAGCTTATTTGGCGCGGCGTTTAAGTTGAACACTGAAGCTTTCTTT
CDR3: CASSLFGAAFKLNTEAFF

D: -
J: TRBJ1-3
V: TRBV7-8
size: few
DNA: TGTGCCAGCAGCTTAGGGCTTAGCTCTGGAAACACCATATATTTT
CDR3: CASSLGLSSGNTIYF

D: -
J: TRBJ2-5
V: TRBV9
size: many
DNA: TGTGCCAGCAGCGTAGGCGCTCCCTCAGGGGAGACCCAGTACTTC
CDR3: CASSVGAPSGETQYF

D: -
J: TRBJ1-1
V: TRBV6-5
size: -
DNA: TGTGCCAGCAGCCCTGACACGGAGAACACTGAAGCTTTCTTT
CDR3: CASSPDTENTEAFF

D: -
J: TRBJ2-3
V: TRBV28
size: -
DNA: TGTGCCAGCAGTTTGGCAGGCTTAACAGATACGCAGTATTTT
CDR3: CASSLAGLTDTQYF

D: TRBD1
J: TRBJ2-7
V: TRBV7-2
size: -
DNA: TGTGCCAGCAGCTTAGGCCGACAGGGGCCCTACGAGCAGTACTTC
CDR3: CASSLGRQGPYEQYF

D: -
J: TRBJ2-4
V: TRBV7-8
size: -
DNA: TGTGCCAGCAGCTTAGAGGGGGGACAGTTAGCCAAAAACATTCAGTACTTC
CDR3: CASSLEGGQLAKNIQYF

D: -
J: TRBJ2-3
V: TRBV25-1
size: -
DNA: TGTGCCAGCAGTGAATATGGGTCCACAGATACGCAGTATTTT
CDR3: CASSEYGSTDTQYF

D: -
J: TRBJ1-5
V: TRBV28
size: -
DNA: TGTGCCAGCAGTTTGGGGGACATCTATCAGCCCCAGCATTTT
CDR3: CASSLGDIYQPQHF

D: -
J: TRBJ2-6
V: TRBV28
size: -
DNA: TGTGCCAGCAGATACACTATTGGTAGTTCCTCTGGGGCCAACGTCCTGACTTTC
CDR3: CASRYTIGSSSGANVLTF

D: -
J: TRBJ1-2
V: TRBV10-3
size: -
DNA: TGTGCCATCAGTGAGTCCGCGGGGGACTATGGCTACACCTTC
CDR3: CAISESAGDYGYTF

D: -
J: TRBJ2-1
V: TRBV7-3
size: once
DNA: TGTGCCAGCAGCTCCAGGGGGGTCTACAATGAGCAGTTCTTC
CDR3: CASSSRGVYNEQFF

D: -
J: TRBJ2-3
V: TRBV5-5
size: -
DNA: TGTGCCAGCAGCCGAGGGGGGCTCACAGATACGCAGTATTTT
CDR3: CASSRGGLTDTQYF

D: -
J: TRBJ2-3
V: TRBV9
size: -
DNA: TGTGCCAGCAGCGGACAGACGAGCACAGATACGCAGTATTTT
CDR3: CASSGQTSTDTQYF

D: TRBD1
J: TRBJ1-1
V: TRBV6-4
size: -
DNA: TGTGCCAGCAGTGAAGACGACAGGGCGGGAGCAACTGAAGCTTTCTTT
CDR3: CASSEDDRAGATEAFF

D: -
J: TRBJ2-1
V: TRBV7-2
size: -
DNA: TGTGCCAGCAGGGAGGGGCCTTACAATGAGCAGTTCTTC
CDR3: CASREGPYNEQFF

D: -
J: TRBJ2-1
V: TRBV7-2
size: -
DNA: TGTGCCAGCAGCACGCGACTAGTCTACAATGAGCAGTTCTTC
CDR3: CASSTRLVYNEQFF

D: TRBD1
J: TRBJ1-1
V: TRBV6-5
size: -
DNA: TGTGCCAGCAGGAGGGACAGGGAGTACACTGAAGCTTTCTTT
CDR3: CASRRDREYTEAFF

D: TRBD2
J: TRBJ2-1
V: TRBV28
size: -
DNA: TGTGCCAGCAGTGTTGGACTAGCGGGGGGTCGAGAGTTCTTC
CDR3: CASSVGLAGGREFF

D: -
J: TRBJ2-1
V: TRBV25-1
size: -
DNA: TGTGCCAGCAGTGACTTCAGGGTGAGCGAGCAGTTCTTC
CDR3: CASSDFRVSEQFF

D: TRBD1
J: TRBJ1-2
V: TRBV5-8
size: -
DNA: TGTGCCAGCAGCTCGGGACAGGGGGCCAGTGGCTACACCTTC
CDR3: CASSSGQGASGYTF

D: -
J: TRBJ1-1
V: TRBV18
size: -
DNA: TGTGCCAGCTCACCTCAGGGGAACACTGAAGCTTTCTTT
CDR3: CASSPQGNTEAFF

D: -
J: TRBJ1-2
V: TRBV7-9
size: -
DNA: TGTGCCAGCAGTATTGGCGAGGGGTCGAACTATGGCTACACCTTC
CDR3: CASSIGEGSNYGYTF

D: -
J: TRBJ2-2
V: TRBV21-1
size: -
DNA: -
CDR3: CASIVGQGALNTGELFF

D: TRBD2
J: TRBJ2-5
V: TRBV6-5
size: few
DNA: TGTGCCAGCATTGGTAGCGGGAGTGGGACCCAGTACTTC
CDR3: CASIGSGSGTQYF

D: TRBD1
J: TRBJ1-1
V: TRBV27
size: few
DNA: TGTGCCAGCAGTTTGAAGGGACAGACCTTTGAAGCTTTCTTT
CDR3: CASSLKGQTFEAFF

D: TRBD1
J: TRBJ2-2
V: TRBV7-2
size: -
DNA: TGTGCCAGCAGCTTTGGACAGGGAGGCGCCGGGGAGCTGTTTTTT
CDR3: CASSFGQGGAGELFF

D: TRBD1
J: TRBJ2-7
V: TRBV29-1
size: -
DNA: TGCAGCGTTGTCCCGGGACAGCTTTCTCCTTACGAGCAGTACTTC
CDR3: CSVVPGQLSPYEQYF

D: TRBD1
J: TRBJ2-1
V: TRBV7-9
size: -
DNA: TGTGCCAGCAGGCTCGGGACAGGCGGATACAATGAGCAGTTCTTC
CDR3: CASRLGTGGYNEQFF

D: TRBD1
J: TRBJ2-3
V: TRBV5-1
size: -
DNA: TGCGCCAGCAGCGCGGTCGACAGGGAATATACGCAGTATTTT
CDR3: CASSAVDREYTQYF

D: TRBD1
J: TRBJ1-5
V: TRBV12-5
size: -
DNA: TGTGCTAGTGGGTCCCCGGGGACAGGGGTTCAGCCCCAGCATTTT
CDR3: CASGSPGTGVQPQHF

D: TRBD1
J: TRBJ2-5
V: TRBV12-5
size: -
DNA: TGTGCTAGTGGTTTAGGACAGGACGGGACCCAGTACTTC
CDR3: CASGLGQDGTQYF